Each of the 17 T cell receptor beta chains below was sequenced from the same sample in a study of blood T cells in healthy people across ages. A second about 7 to 12 cycle PCR used barcoded and J-beta primers. One entry per CDR3 protein, called by TCRdb with MiXCR from the 5' RACE reads. The sample has roughly 1,500,000 distinct CDR3 sequences, about 43% seen once. Material: blood. The receptors here all came from a woman under 30 in good health.

This clonotype showed up many times. One base away lies a much larger clone, so this may be a sequencing read error. V usage is TRBV9 and J usage is TRBJ1-6; no reliable D call. This CDR3 spans 15 amino acids. Germline V gene lookup returns CDR1 SGDLS and CDR2 YYNGEE. The CDR3 protein is CASSVGNSPNSPPHF. CDR3 DNA: TGTGCCAGCAGCGTAGGCAACAGTCCTAATTCACCCCCCCACTTT.

The rearrangement joins TRBV4-1 to TRBJ1-4; no definite D call. The length of the CDR3 is 16 residues. Germline V lookup: CDR1 MGHRA, CDR2 YSYEKL. Trimming cost V 0 bases and J 7 bases, with 15 bases left between them. The CDR3 nucleotides read TGCGCCAGCAGCCAAGAAATTACGGGGAAAACTGAAAAACTGTTTTTT. As protein: CASSQEITGKTEKLFF.

This chain connects TRBV27 to TRBJ1-6, with D perhaps TRBD1 (6 bases). This CDR3 spans 16 amino acids. The germline V gene has CDR1 MNHEY and CDR2 SMNVEV (reference sequence). V dropped 2 bases and J dropped 18 bases, with 26 bases sitting between them. CDR3 nucleotides: TGTGCCAGCAGTTTAGGGGGCGCTGTCAAAAGGACTCCCACCCACTTT. Protein sequence: CASSLGGAVKRTPTHF.

V and J are TRBV12-3 or TRBV12-4 and TRBJ2-3; 11 nucleotides agree with TRBD2. This CDR3 is 14 amino acids long. With 8 bases clipped from V and 4 bases from J, the junction kept 5 bases outside the gene matches. In DNA, the CDR3 is TGTGCCAGCCTCGGGACTAGCGGAGCAGATACGCAGTATTTT. It specifies CASLGTSGADTQYF.

The rearrangement links TRBV13 to TRBJ1-2; D possibly corresponds to TRBD1 (6 bases). Trimming stripped 5 bases from V and 4 bases from J, with 17 bases between. The germline CDR1 and CDR2 sequences are PRHDT and FYEKMQ (reference sequence). CDR3 size: 15 residues. CDR3 sequence (DNA): TGTGCCAGCAGCCAACAGGGTCGTTATGGCTATGGCTACACCTTC. Translation gives CASSQQGRYGYGYTF. Full variable domain (remainder filled in from reference TRBV13 and TRBJ1-2): AAGVIQSPRHLIKEKRETATLKCYPIPRHDTVYWYQQGPGQDPQFLISFYEKMQSDKGSIPDRFSAQQFSDYHSELNMSSLELGDSALYFCASSQQGRYGYGYTFGSGTRLTVV.

In this sample, this clonotype turned up a few times. This rearrangement joins TRBV20-1 to TRBJ2-7; D perhaps matches TRBD1 (6 bases). Trimming took off 5 bases at V and 3 bases at J, with 17 bases between the two ends. Looked up from germline, CDR1 is DFQATT and CDR2 is SNEGSKA (reference sequence). CDR3 size: 14 residues. CDR3 protein: CSAVRGFPDYEQYF. For the CDR3, the DNA is TGCAGTGCTGTCAGGGGTTTCCCAGACTACGAGCAGTACTTC.

In regard to this clonotype: An end of the junction differs from the germline gene, which may be a read error. The J gene is TRBJ1-2, the V gene TRBV6-5; no reliable D call. This CDR3 spans 13 amino acids. CDR1 and CDR2 (germline): MNHEY, SVGAGI. CDR3 nucleotides: TGTGCCAGCAGTTCCTCCCCATTCTATAGCTACACCTTC. Amino acids: CASSSSPFYSYTF.

The rearrangement uses TRBV7-2 and TRBJ2-3; no reliable D call. V gave up 1 base and J gave up 5 bases, with 10 bases separating them. CDR1 SGHTA and CDR2 FQGNSA come from the germline V gene. The CDR3 sequence is 14 residues long. In DNA, the CDR3 is TGTGCCAGCAGCTTAGTCTTGGCGATAGATACGCAGTATTTT. Residues: CASSLVLAIDTQYF.

V usage is TRBV7-2 and J usage is TRBJ2-5; TRBD2 agrees at 8 bases. Germline-derived CDR1 and CDR2 are SGHTA and FQGNSA. This CDR3 has 16 residues. V shed 5 bases, J shed 5 bases, and the junction held 13 bases outside the gene matches. CDR3 nucleotide sequence: TGTGCCAGCAGCCCCGGACTAGCCGGGTTTTCCGAGACCCAGTACTTC. Protein sequence: CASSPGLAGFSETQYF.

This clonotype was counted a few times. V is TRBV20-1 and J is TRBJ2-7, with 7 positions matching TRBD2. The germline CDR1 and CDR2 sequences are DFQATT and SNEGSKA (reference sequence). V was pared by 5 bases and J by 5 bases, with 12 bases of the junction left unmatched. CDR3 length: 14 residues. The CDR3 DNA reads as TGCAGTGCTCGTCCAGGGACTAACAACCACGAGCAGTACTTC. Its translation: CSARPGTNNHEQYF.

A word on this clonotype: It may be a read error: a sequence one base away is much more abundant. The chain recombines TRBV9 with TRBJ2-4; 11 bases agree with TRBD2. The J call may not be correct, given that the DNA end is closer to TRBJ2-7. Germline values: CDR1 SGDLS, CDR2 YYNGEE. The CDR3 sequence is 14 residues long. CDR3 region: CASSVGLAGHEQYF. As DNA, the CDR3 is TGTGCCAGCAGCGTAGGACTAGCGGGGCACGAGCAGTACTTC.

This rearrangement joins TRBV27 to TRBJ1-5, with D perhaps matching TRBD1 (5 bases). The germline V and J ends were trimmed by 8 bases and 2 bases, with 19 bases remaining between them. The germline V gene encodes CDR1 MNHEY and CDR2 SMNVEV (reference sequence). There are 16 residues in the CDR3. The DNA of the CDR3 is TGTGCCAGCGGGGCAGGTGGCGCGGTCCGCAATCAGCCCCAGCATTTT. Its protein is CASGAGGAVRNQPQHF.

The chain links TRBV28 to TRBJ2-3, with TRBD1 identical over 8 bases. V trimming: 6 bases; J trimming: 5 bases; junction bases outside the gene matches: 4. The CDR3 has 13 amino acids. The germline CDR1 and CDR2 sequences are MDHEN and SYDVKM. The CDR3 spells CASSPRGLDTQYF. CDR3 nucleotide sequence: TGTGCCAGCAGCCCCAGGGGGCTAGATACGCAGTATTTT.

The chain combines TRBV10-3 with TRBJ2-7; 12 bases are a match to TRBD2. The J call is uncertain, as TRBJ2-5 better fits the DNA end. The germline CDR1 and CDR2 sequences are ENHRY and SYGVKD. CDR3 length: 17 amino acids. Written as DNA, the CDR3 is TGTGCCATCAGTGAGCCACGACTAGCGGGGGATCAAGAGACCCAGTACTTC. Translated: CAISEPRLAGDQETQYF.

The chain carries TRBV4-1 and TRBJ2-7; D not certain. Deletions cut 1 base from V and 4 bases from J, with 17 bases between. The CDR3 contains 16 residues. The germline CDR1 and CDR2 sequences are MGHRA and YSYEKL. In nucleotides, the CDR3 is TGCGCCAGCAGCCAAGTGCCCGGGTTATCACTATACGAGCAGTACTTC. Translated, it gives CASSQVPGLSLYEQYF.

With regard to this clonotype: Just one base apart from a much larger clone, this may be a read error. This rearrangement joins TRBV29-1 to TRBJ2-1; 8 nucleotides align to TRBD1. TRBJ2-7 explains the end of the DNA better; the J call may be wrong. Germline V lookup: CDR1 SQVTM, CDR2 ANQGSEA. This CDR3 spans 14 amino acids. The CDR3 reads CSGLGQGLYNEQYF. The CDR3 coding sequence is TGCAGCGGCCTAGGACAGGGATTATACAATGAGCAGTACTTC.

The genes are TRBV5-1 and TRBJ1-6; no clear D. Trimming pared 0 bases from V and 0 bases from J, leaving 10 bases between. The CDR3 extends over 17 amino acids. Germline-derived CDR1 and CDR2 are SGHRS and YFSETQ. CDR3 residues: CASSLEAGSSYNSPLHF. CDR3 nucleotide sequence: TGCGCCAGCAGCTTGGAGGCCGGTAGCTCCTATAATTCACCCCTCCACTTT. The full variable domain, its missing parts supplied by reference TRBV5-1 and TRBJ1-6, is KAGVTQTPRYLIKTRGQQVTLSCSPISGHRSVSWYQQTPGQGLQFLFEYFSETQRNKGNFPGRFSGRQFSNSRSEMNVSTLELGDSALYLCASSLEAGSSYNSPLHFGNGTRLTVT.